In this sample, the clone carrying this T cell receptor (beta chain) turned up many times. No antigen is known for it. This entry is derived from a study of T cell repertoires in cytomegalovirus infection. The overall study: Evidence of both CMV infection and a matching HLA type came from public TCR beta signatures.

Study-wide points: HLA-C-restricted TCR beta clonotypes specific for CMV led the ex vivo response. Frequencies of public TCR beta families were cumulated, and this identified carriers of CMV plus the relevant HLA.

With V trimmed by 5 bases and J by 1 base, 7 bases remained unmatched. Germline V gives CDR1 MDHEN, CDR2 SYDVKM. The length of the CDR3 is 16 residues. One entry per CDR3 protein results from TCRdb running MiXCR on the reads. This sample yields 200,000 to 300,000 distinct CDR3 sequences, of which roughly 9% are seen a single time; over 13% belongs to the top ten. The TCR originated in a human donor in good health (CMV status not recorded). Some clones in this sample may be carry-over from other donors' samples. What was sequenced was PBMCs. The chain couples TRBV28 to TRBJ1-2, with 10 positions matching TRBD1. The CDR3: CASSLLGTGDNYGYTF. The CDR3 nucleotides are TGTGCCAGCAGTCTCCTGGGGACAGGGGATAACTATGGCTACACCTTC.